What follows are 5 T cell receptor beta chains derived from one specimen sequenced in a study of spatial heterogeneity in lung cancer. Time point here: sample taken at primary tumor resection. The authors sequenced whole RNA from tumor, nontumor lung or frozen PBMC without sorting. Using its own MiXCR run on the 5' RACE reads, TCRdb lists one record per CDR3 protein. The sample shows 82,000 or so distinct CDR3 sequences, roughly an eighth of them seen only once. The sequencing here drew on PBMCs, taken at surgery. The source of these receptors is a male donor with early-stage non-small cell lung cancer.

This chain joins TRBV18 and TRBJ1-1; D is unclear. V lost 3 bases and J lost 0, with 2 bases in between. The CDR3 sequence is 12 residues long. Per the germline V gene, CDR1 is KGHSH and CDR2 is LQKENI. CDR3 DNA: TGTGCCAGCTCACCGATGAACACTGAAGCTTTCTTT. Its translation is CASSPMNTEAFF. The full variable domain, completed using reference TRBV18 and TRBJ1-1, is NAGVMQNPRHLVRRRGQEARLRCSPMKGHSHVYWYRQLPEEGLKFMVYLQKENIIDESGMPKERFSAEFPKEGPSILRIQQVVRGDSAAYFCASSPMNTEAFFGQGTRLTVV.

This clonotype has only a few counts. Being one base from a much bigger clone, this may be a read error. CDR3 in DNA: TGCAGCGTTGGGGGGGTAGGGGTAGGAAATCAGCCCCAGCATTTT. Its protein product is CSVGGVGVGNQPQHF. V usage is TRBV29-1 and J usage is TRBJ1-5, with D possibly matching TRBD1 (5 bases). This CDR3 is 15 amino acids long. Per germline, CDR1 SQVTM and CDR2 ANQGSEA. Trimming cost V 4 bases and J 4 bases, with 17 bases left between them.

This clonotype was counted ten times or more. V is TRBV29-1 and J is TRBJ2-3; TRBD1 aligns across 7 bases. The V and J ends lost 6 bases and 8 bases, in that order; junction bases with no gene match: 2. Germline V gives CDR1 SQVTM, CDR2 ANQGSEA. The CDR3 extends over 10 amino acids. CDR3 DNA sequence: TGCAGCGTAGGGGGCGGTACGCAGTATTTT. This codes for CSVGGGTQYF.

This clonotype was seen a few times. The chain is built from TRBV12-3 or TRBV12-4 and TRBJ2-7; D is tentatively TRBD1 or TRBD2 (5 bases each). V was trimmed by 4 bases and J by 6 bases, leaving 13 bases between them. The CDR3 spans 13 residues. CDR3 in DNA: TGTGCCAGCAGTTGGGACCCCTTGGGCGAGCAGTACTTC. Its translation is CASSWDPLGEQYF.

The CDR3 bases are TGTGCCAGCAGCGGGACCACACTCTCAGATACGCAGTATTTT. Protein sequence: CASSGTTLSDTQYF. This chain uses TRBV9 with TRBJ2-3; D gene unclear. The V gene's germline CDR1 is SGDLS and CDR2 YYNGEE. The ends were cut back, 3 bases at V and 4 bases at J, with 12 bases in the middle. The CDR3 sequence is 14 residues long.